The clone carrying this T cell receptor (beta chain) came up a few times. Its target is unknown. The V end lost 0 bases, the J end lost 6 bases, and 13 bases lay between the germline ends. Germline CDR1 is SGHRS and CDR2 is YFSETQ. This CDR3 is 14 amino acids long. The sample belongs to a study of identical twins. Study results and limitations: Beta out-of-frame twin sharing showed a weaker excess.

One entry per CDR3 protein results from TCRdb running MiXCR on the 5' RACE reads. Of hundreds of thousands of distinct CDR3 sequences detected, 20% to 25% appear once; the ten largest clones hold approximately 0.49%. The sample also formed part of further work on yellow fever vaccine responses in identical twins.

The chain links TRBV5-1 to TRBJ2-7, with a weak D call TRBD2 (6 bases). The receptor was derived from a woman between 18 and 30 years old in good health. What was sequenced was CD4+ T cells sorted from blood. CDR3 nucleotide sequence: TGCGCCAGCAGCTTGGGGAGGGAGAGCGGCGAGCAGTACTTC. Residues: CASSLGRESGEQYF.